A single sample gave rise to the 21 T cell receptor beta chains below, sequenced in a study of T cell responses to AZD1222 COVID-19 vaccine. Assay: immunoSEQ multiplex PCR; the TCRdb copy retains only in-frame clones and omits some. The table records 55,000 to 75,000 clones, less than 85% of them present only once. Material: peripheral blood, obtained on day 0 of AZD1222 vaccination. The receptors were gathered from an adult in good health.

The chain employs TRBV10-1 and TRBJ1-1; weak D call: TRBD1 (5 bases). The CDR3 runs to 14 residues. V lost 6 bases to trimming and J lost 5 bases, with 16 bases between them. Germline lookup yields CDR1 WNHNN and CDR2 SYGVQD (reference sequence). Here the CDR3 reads CASSPGGTLTEAFF. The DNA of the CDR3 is TGCGCCAGCAGCCCCGGGGGGACCCTAACTGAAGCTTTCTTT.

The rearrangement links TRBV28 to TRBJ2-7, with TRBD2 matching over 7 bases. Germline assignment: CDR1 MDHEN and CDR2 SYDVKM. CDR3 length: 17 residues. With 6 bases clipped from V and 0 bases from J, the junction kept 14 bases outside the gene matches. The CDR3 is CASSRIAGGGFSYEQYF. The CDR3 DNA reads TGTGCCAGCAGCAGAATAGCTGGGGGGGGATTCTCCTACGAGCAGTACTTC.

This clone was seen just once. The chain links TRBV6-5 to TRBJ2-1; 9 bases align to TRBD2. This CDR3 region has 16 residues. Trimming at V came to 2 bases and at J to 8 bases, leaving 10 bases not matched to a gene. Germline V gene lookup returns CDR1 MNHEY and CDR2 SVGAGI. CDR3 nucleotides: TGTGCCAGCAGTTACGAACTTAGCGGGGGTGGCCATGAGCAGTTCTTC. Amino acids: CASSYELSGGGHEQFF.

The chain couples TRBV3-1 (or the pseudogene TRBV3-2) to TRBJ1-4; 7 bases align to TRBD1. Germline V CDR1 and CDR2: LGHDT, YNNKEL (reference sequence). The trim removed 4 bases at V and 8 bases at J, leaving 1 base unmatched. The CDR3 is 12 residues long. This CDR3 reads CASSPQGEKLFF. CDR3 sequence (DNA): TGTGCCAGCAGCCCACAGGGGGAAAAACTGTTTTTT.

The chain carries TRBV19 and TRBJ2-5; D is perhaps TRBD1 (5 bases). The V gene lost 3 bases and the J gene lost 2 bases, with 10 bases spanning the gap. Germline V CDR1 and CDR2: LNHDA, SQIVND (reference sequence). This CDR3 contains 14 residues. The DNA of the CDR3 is TGTGCCAGTAGTATGAGGACACCGCAAGAGACCCAGTACTTC. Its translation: CASSMRTPQETQYF.

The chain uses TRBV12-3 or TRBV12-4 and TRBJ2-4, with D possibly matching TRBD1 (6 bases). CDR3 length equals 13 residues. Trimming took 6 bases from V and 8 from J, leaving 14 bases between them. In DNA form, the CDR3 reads TGTGCCAGCAGCAGGGGACGAGTAGACATTCAGTACTTC. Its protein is CASSRGRVDIQYF.

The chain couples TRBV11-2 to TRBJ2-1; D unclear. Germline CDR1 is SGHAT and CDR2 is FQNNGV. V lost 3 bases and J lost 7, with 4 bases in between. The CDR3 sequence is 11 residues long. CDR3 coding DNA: TGTGCCAGCAGCTTCTTTAATGAGCAGTTCTTC. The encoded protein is CASSFFNEQFF.

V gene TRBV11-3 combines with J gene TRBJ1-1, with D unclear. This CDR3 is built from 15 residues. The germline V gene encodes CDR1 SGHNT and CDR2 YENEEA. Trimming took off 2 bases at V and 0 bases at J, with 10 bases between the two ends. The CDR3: CASSLTSGMNTEAFF. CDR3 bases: TGTGCCAGCAGCTTAACTTCGGGGATGAACACTGAAGCTTTCTTT.

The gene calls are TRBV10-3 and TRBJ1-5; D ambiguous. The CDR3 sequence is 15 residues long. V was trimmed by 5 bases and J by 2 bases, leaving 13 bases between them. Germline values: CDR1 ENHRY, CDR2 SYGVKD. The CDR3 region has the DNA TGTGCCATCAGTCCACGGGGAATCGGCAATCAGCCCCAGCATTTT. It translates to CAISPRGIGNQPQHF.

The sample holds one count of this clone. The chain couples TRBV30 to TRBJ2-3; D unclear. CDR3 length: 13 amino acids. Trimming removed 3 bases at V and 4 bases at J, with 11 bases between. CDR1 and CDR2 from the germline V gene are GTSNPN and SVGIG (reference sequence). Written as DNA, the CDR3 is TGTGCCTGGAGGGCCAACGCGGCAGATACGCAGTATTTT. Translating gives CAWRANAADTQYF.

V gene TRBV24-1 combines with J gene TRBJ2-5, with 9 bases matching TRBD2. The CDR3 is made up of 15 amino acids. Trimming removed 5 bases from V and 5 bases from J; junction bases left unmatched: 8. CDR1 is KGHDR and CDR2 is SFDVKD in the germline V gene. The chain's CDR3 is CATSASGAVGETQYF. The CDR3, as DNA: TGTGCCACCAGTGCTAGCGGGGCCGTGGGGGAGACCCAGTACTTC.

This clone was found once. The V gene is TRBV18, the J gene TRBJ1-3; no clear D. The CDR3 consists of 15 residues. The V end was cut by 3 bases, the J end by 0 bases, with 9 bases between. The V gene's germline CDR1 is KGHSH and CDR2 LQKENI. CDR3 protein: CASSPFDSSGNTIYF. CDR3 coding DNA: TGTGCCAGCTCACCCTTTGATAGCTCTGGAAACACCATATATTTT.

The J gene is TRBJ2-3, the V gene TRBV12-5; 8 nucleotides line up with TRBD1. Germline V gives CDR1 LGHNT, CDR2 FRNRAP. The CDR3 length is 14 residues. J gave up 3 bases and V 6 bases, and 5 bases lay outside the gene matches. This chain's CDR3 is CASGMDRVTDTQYF. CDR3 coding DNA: TGTGCTAGTGGCATGGACAGGGTGACAGATACGCAGTATTTT.

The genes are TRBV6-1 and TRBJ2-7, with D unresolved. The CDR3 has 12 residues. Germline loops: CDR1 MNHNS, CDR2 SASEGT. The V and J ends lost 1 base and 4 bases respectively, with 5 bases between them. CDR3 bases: TGTGCCAGCAGTGAAGGGCAGTACGAGCAGTACTTC. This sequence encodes CASSEGQYEQYF.

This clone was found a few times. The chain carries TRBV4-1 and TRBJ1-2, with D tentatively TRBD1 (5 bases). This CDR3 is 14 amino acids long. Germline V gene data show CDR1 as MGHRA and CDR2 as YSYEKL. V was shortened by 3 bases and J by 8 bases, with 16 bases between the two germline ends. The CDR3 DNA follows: TGCGCCAGCAGCCAGGGCGGGACCCTCTTCGGCTACACCTTC. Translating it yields CASSQGGTLFGYTF.

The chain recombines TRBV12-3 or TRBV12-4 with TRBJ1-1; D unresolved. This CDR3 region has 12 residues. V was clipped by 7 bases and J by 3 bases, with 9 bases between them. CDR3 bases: TGTGCCAGCAAGGGAAGGGACACTGAAGCTTTCTTT. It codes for CASKGRDTEAFF.

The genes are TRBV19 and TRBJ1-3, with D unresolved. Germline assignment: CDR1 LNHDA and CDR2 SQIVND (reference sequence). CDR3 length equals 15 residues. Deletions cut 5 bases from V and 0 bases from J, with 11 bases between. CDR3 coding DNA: TGTGCCAGTAGTCGAGGCACCGGCTCTGGAAACACCATATATTTT. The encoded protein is CASSRGTGSGNTIYF. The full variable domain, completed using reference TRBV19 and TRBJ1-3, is DGGITQSPKYLFRKEGQNVTLSCEQNLNHDAMYWYRQDPGQGLRLIYYSQIVNDFQKGDIAEGYSVSREKKESFPLTVTSAQKNPTAFYLCASSRGTGSGNTIYFGEGSWLTVV.

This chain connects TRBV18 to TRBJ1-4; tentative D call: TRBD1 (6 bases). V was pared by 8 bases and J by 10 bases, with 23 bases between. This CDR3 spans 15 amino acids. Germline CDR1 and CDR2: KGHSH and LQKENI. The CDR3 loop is CASHELTGPNSKLFF. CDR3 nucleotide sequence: TGTGCCAGCCACGAACTAACAGGGCCGAACTCAAAACTGTTTTTT.

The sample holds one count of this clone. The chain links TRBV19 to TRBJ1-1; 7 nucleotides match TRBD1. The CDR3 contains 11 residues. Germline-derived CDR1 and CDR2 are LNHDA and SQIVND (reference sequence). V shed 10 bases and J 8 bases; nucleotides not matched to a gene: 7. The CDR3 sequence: CATINRGEAFF. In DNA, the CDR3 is TGTGCCACCATCAACAGGGGAGAAGCTTTCTTT.

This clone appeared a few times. CDR3 in amino acids: CASSPGGEETQYF. The CDR3 coding sequence is TGTGCCAGTAGTCCCGGGGGAGAAGAGACCCAGTACTTC. The rearrangement uses TRBV19 and TRBJ2-5; a possible D gene is TRBD2 (6 bases). The CDR3 runs 13 residues. Looked up from germline, CDR1 is LNHDA and CDR2 is SQIVND (reference sequence). The V gene lost 5 bases and the J gene lost 3 bases, with 10 bases spanning the gap.

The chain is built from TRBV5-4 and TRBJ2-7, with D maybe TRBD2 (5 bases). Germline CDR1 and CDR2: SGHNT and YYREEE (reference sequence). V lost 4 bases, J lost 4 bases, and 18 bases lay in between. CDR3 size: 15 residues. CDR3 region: CASSPTRGETYEQYF. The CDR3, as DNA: TGTGCCAGCAGCCCTACTCGGGGTGAAACATACGAGCAGTACTTC.